The 13 T cell receptor beta chains presented below share a single source sample, sequenced in a study of OX40 agonist ivuxolimab in advanced cancers. Assay: immunoSEQ multiplex PCR; the TCRdb copy retains only in-frame clones and omits some. The sample shows under 100,000 clones, approximately 87% of them seen only once. The sequenced sample was CD4+ or CD8+ T cells sorted from blood, obtained in a trial of the OX40 agonist ivuxolimab. These receptors originate from an adult with an advanced solid tumor such as melanoma, head and neck, liver or kidney cancer.

CDR3 amino acids: CASRTGGMDGYTF. CDR3 DNA sequence: TGTGCCAGTAGGACAGGGGGGATGGATGGCTACACCTTC. The rearrangement uses TRBV19 and TRBJ1-2; 9 positions match TRBD1. The CDR3 sequence is 13 residues long. The V gene end was trimmed by 6 bases and the J gene end by 6 bases; junction bases not matched to a gene: 5. Germline V gene lookup returns CDR1 LNHDA and CDR2 SQIVND (reference sequence).

A word on this clone: One end of the junction varies from germline; a read error may be responsible. This chain connects TRBV7-8 to TRBJ2-1; D is perhaps TRBD1 or TRBD2 (5 bases each). Germline assignment: CDR1 SGHVS and CDR2 FQNEAQ. The CDR3 is 16 amino acids. CDR3 nucleotide sequence: TGTGCCAGCAGCTTAGGAGGGCGACAGCCTTACAGTGAGCAGTTCTTC. Its protein is CASSLGGRQPYSEQFF.

A few counts support this clone. DNA for the CDR3: TGTGCCAGCAGCCGAGGGGTGGGGACAGGGCCCTATAATTCACCCCTCCACTTT. It is translated as CASSRGVGTGPYNSPLHF. V gene TRBV7-6 combines with J gene TRBJ1-6; 9 positions agree with TRBD1. Trimming cost V 5 bases and J 2 bases; bases outside gene matches: 10. Germline lookup yields CDR1 SGHVS and CDR2 FNYEAQ. This CDR3 region has 18 residues.

The V and J genes are TRBV5-4 and TRBJ2-7; 7 positions match TRBD1. The CDR3 contains 14 residues. Germline loops: CDR1 SGHNT, CDR2 YYREEE (reference sequence). V was pared by 4 bases and J by 5 bases, with 9 bases of the junction left unmatched. The CDR3 DNA reads as TGTGCCAGCAGCCACCCTACAGGGGTCCACGAGCAGTACTTC. This gives the protein CASSHPTGVHEQYF.

The rearrangement joins TRBV7-9 to TRBJ2-7; D is possibly TRBD2 (5 bases). This CDR3 contains 13 residues. Trimming cost V 2 bases and J 3 bases, with 8 bases left between them. Germline CDR1 reads SEHNR; CDR2 reads FQNEAQ (reference sequence). CDR3 sequence reads: CASSLSGNYEQYF. CDR3 nucleotides: TGTGCCAGCAGCTTATCGGGGAACTACGAGCAGTACTTC.

J is TRBJ2-7 and V is TRBV11-1; no reliable D call. Per germline, CDR1 SGHAT and CDR2 FQDESV (reference sequence). Trimming stripped 6 bases from V and 6 bases from J, with 15 bases between. CDR3 length: 13 amino acids. Here the CDR3 DNA reads TGTGCCAGCAGTCGACTTCTGAGGACCGAGCAGTACTTC. Its translation is CASSRLLRTEQYF.

The chain joins TRBV11-2 to TRBJ2-5; D is ambiguous. CDR1 and CDR2 from the germline V gene are SGHAT and FQNNGV. This CDR3 comprises 13 residues. Deletions cut 1 base from V and 4 bases from J, with 7 bases between. CDR3 nucleotide sequence: TGTGCCAGCAGCTTAGGGACGGCAGAGACCCAGTACTTC. Translation gives CASSLGTAETQYF.

This chain connects TRBV28 to TRBJ2-3, with TRBD2 as a possible D gene (7 bases). Deletions cut 6 bases from V and 5 bases from J, with 15 bases between. Germline V gives CDR1 MDHEN, CDR2 SYDVKM. The CDR3 extends over 14 amino acids. CDR3 DNA: TGTGCCAGCAGGGTGGGGGGGGCTAAAGATACGCAGTATTTT. Its translation is CASRVGGAKDTQYF.

This clone appeared a single time. As DNA, the CDR3 is TGTGCCAGCAGGACCGCTCGTAGTAATTCGTGGTTCATAGATACGCAGTATTTT. Its translation: CASRTARSNSWFIDTQYF. This sequence joins TRBV2 and TRBJ2-3; D is unresolved. CDR3 length: 18 residues. CDR1 SNHLY and CDR2 FYNNEI come from the germline V gene. V lost 6 bases to trimming and J lost 5 bases, with 27 bases between them.

This clone appeared once. This sequence joins TRBV27 and TRBJ2-3; no clear D. The V gene's germline CDR1 is MNHEY and CDR2 SMNVEV (reference sequence). V lost 4 bases, J lost 4 bases, and 12 bases lay in between. The CDR3 consists of 14 residues. CDR3 DNA sequence: TGTGCCAGCAGTTGGGCCGAAGGTTCAGATACGCAGTATTTT. It specifies CASSWAEGSDTQYF.

V is TRBV7-3 and J is TRBJ1-1, with D possibly being TRBD1 (5 bases). Between the trimmed V and J ends, which lost 5 bases and 1 base, there was a span of 5 bases. The CDR3 contains 12 residues. Germline CDR1 and CDR2: SGHTA and FQGTGA. The CDR3, as DNA: TGTGCCAGCAGCCAGGGGAACACTGAAGCTTTCTTT. Amino acids: CASSQGNTEAFF.

The rearrangement joins TRBV6-1 to TRBJ1-2, with 8 bases lining up with TRBD1. Germline values: CDR1 MNHNS, CDR2 SASEGT. V shed 5 bases, J shed 0 bases, and the junction held 5 bases outside the gene matches. CDR3 length equals 15 residues. This CDR3 is CASSPDRGANYGYTF. The CDR3, as DNA: TGTGCCAGCAGTCCCGACAGGGGAGCTAACTATGGCTACACCTTC.

V gene TRBV7-2 combines with J gene TRBJ2-2; no clear D gene. V dropped 5 bases and J dropped 5 bases, with 9 bases sitting between them. Looked up from germline, CDR1 is SGHTA and CDR2 is FQGNSA. This CDR3 is 13 amino acids long. DNA of the CDR3: TGTGCCAGCAGCCAGACGCCTACCGGGGAGCTGTTTTTT. Translation: CASSQTPTGELFF.